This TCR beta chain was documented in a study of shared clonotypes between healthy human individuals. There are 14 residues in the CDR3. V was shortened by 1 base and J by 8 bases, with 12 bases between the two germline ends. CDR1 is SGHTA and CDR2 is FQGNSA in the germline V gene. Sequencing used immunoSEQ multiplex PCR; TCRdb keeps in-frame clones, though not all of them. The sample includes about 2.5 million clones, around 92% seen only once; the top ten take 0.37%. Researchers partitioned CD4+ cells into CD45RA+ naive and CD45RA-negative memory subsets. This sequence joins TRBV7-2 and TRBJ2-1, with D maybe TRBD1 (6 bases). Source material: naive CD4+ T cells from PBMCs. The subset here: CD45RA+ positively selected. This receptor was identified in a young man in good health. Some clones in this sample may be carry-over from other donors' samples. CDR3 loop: CASSLEQGGYEQFF. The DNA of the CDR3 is TGTGCCAGCAGCTTAGAACAGGGTGGATATGAGCAGTTCTTC.